This entry lists 26 T cell receptor beta chains sequenced from one sample in a study of T-cell memory formation after mild COVID-19. TCRdb re-derived calls from the 5' RACE reads in MiXCR, one entry per CDR3 protein. This sample has fewer than 250,000 distinct CDR3 sequences, with about 27% found just once. Material for sequencing was PBMCs or a T cell subset sorted from them (not recorded which). The receptor set was obtained from an adult woman who had mild COVID-19 (a few samples of this study predate the infection). Cell type and time point are not known.

V usage is TRBV18 and J usage is TRBJ2-1; 11 bases map to TRBD1. The CDR3 has 13 amino acids. Unmatched junction bases numbered 7, after V lost 3 bases and J lost 15 bases. Germline V lookup: CDR1 KGHSH, CDR2 LQKENI. CDR3: CASSPGQGEVGFF. The CDR3 region has the DNA TGTGCCAGCTCACCGGGACAGGGGGAAGTCGGGTTCTTC.

This clonotype was seen a handful of times. V and J are TRBV25-1 and TRBJ2-7; TRBD1 matches at 9 bases. The CDR3 sequence is 18 residues long. V shed 3 bases and J 0 bases; nucleotides not matched to a gene: 12. Germline CDR1 and CDR2: MGHDK and SYGVNS. The CDR3: CASSDLTPGQGISYEQYF. CDR3 sequence (DNA): TGTGCCAGCAGTGACCTAACGCCGGGACAGGGAATCTCCTACGAGCAGTACTTC.

This rearrangement joins TRBV3-1 to TRBJ2-7; D gene unclear. CDR1 is LGHDT, CDR2 YNNKEL, per germline (reference sequence). V lost 2 bases to trimming and J lost 4 bases, with 9 bases between them. The CDR3 is 13 amino acids. The CDR3: CASSQQAQYEQYF. Written as DNA, the CDR3 is TGTGCCAGCAGCCAACAGGCTCAGTACGAGCAGTACTTC.

This clonotype was observed a handful of times. This chain links TRBV20-1 with TRBJ2-3; 7 bases are shared with TRBD2. The CDR3 totals 13 residues. Unmatched junction bases numbered 9, after V lost 0 bases and J lost 12 bases. Germline V gene sequence: CDR1 DFQATT, CDR2 SNEGSKA (reference sequence). Written as DNA, the CDR3 is TGCAGTGCTAGAGATTACCGGGGGGAGGATCAGTATTTT. Translation: CSARDYRGEDQYF.

This clonotype was recorded a few times. The chain carries TRBV12-3 or TRBV12-4 and TRBJ2-1, with D unresolved. This CDR3 spans 12 amino acids. Trimming shortened V by 6 bases and J by 7 bases, and 10 bases separated the two germline ends. The CDR3: CASRYAANEQFF. In DNA form, the CDR3 reads TGTGCCAGCAGATACGCAGCAAATGAGCAGTTCTTC.

Only a few counts were recorded for this clonotype. The chain couples TRBV18 to TRBJ2-4; TRBD2 matches at 9 bases. Germline lookup yields CDR1 KGHSH and CDR2 LQKENI. With 2 bases clipped from V and 7 bases from J, the junction kept 9 bases outside the gene matches. The CDR3 covers 16 residues. CDR3 sequence (DNA): TGTGCCAGCTCACCATGGGCGGGAGGGCCTGAGAACATTCAGTACTTC. Encoded protein: CASSPWAGGPENIQYF.

This sequence joins TRBV12-5 and TRBJ2-3; D gene uncertain. Germline-derived CDR1 and CDR2 are LGHNT and FRNRAP. V was shortened by 3 bases and J by 4 bases, with 11 bases between the two germline ends. CDR3 length equals 14 residues. CDR3 DNA sequence: TGTGCTAGTGGTTTCGGGCAGCCTTCAGATACGCAGTATTTT. It is translated as CASGFGQPSDTQYF.

The chain employs TRBV2 and TRBJ1-1; 9 bases match TRBD1. The CDR3 sequence is 15 residues long. The germline V gene encodes CDR1 SNHLY and CDR2 FYNNEI. V dropped 6 bases and J dropped 4; count of bases not matched to a gene: 9. CDR3 amino acids: CASSGTGTLITEAFF. The CDR3 DNA reads as TGTGCCAGCAGCGGGACAGGGACCTTGATCACTGAAGCTTTCTTT.

The chain uses TRBV19 and TRBJ2-1, with D possibly matching TRBD2 (6 bases). The germline V gene has CDR1 LNHDA and CDR2 SQIVND (reference sequence). This CDR3 region has 14 residues. The V end was cut by 1 base, the J end by 4 bases, with 8 bases between. This CDR3 reads CASSIVAGYNEQFF. The CDR3 DNA sequence: TGTGCCAGTAGTATAGTTGCGGGGTACAATGAGCAGTTCTTC.

The chain joins TRBV18 to TRBJ1-6; a possible D gene is TRBD1 (6 bases). The germline CDR1 and CDR2 sequences are KGHSH and LQKENI. Deletions cut 6 bases from V and 7 bases from J, with 13 bases between. The CDR3 runs 14 residues. In nucleotides, the CDR3 is TGTGCCAGCTCCATGGACAGAAAAAATTCACCCCTCCACTTT. Translating it yields CASSMDRKNSPLHF.

The chain is built from TRBV5-1 and TRBJ1-1; 9 bases line up with TRBD1. The CDR3 is 16 residues long. J gave up 4 bases and V 1 base, and 8 bases lay outside the gene matches. Germline values: CDR1 SGHRS, CDR2 YFSETQ. The DNA for the CDR3 is TGCGCCAGCAGCTTGATTCCCGGGACAGGGATCACTGAAGCTTTCTTT. Encoded protein: CASSLIPGTGITEAFF.

The sample holds a few counts of this clonotype. The rearrangement joins TRBV20-1 to TRBJ1-2; D might be TRBD1 (5 bases). Looked up from germline, CDR1 is DFQATT and CDR2 is SNEGSKA (reference sequence). CDR3 length: 12 amino acids. V was pared by 4 bases and J by 4 bases, with 10 bases between. CDR3 sequence reads: CSAKRDFYGYTF. CDR3 DNA: TGCAGTGCTAAAAGGGACTTCTATGGCTACACCTTC.

This clonotype was detected only a few times. The chain links TRBV4-2 to TRBJ2-4; no clear D gene. CDR1 LGHNA and CDR2 YNFKEQ come from the germline V gene. V lost 1 base and J 4 bases, leaving 8 bases between the germline ends. This CDR3 has 14 amino acids. This chain's CDR3 is CASSQATEKNIQYF. Written as DNA, the CDR3 is TGTGCCAGCAGCCAAGCCACAGAAAAAAACATTCAGTACTTC.

The V gene is TRBV21-1, the J gene TRBJ2-1. TRBV21-1 is listed as a pseudogene. The CDR3 sequence is 16 residues long. This CDR3 is CASSKDWPTPNNEQFF. CDR3 in DNA: TGTGCCAGCAGCAAAGACTGGCCTACACCCAACAATGAGCAGTTCTTC.

The V call is TRBV7-9, the J call TRBJ2-1, with D unresolved. Germline CDR1 SEHNR, CDR2 FQNEAQ (reference sequence). This CDR3 is built from 13 residues. The V and J ends lost 6 bases and 5 bases respectively, with 11 bases between them. CDR3 sequence: CASRSDADNEQFF. The CDR3 DNA is TGTGCCAGCAGATCAGATGCAGACAATGAGCAGTTCTTC.

Only a few counts were recorded for this clonotype. This rearrangement joins TRBV6-1 to TRBJ1-5; D gene uncertain. In germline, CDR1 is MNHNS, CDR2 SASEGT. The germline V and J ends were trimmed by 0 bases and 2 bases, with 11 bases remaining between them. CDR3 length: 16 residues. CDR3 amino acids: CASSEAGGTGNQPQHF. The DNA for the CDR3 is TGTGCCAGCAGTGAAGCGGGAGGAACGGGCAATCAGCCCCAGCATTTT.

This rearrangement joins TRBV4-3 to TRBJ2-2, with 9 bases identical to TRBD1. Unmatched junction bases numbered 8, after V lost 2 bases and J lost 7 bases. This CDR3 region has 16 residues. Germline V CDR1 and CDR2: LGHNA, YSLEER. In DNA, the CDR3 is TGCGCCAGCAGCCAAAGTGGACAGGGGCTGGTCGGGGAGCTGTTTTTT. Residues: CASSQSGQGLVGELFF.

This chain uses TRBV4-1 with TRBJ1-1; D unclear. The CDR3 loop spans 15 amino acids. Germline V CDR1 and CDR2: MGHRA, YSYEKL. With 7 bases removed from V and 3 bases from J, the gap between germline ends came to 18 bases. In DNA form, the CDR3 reads TGCGCCAGCAACAACTGGGTAGGTTCGGACACTGAAGCTTTCTTT. Its translation: CASNNWVGSDTEAFF.

V gene TRBV7-3 combines with J gene TRBJ1-1; 7 positions match TRBD1. CDR3 length: 13 residues. The trim removed 5 bases at V and 7 bases at J, leaving 7 bases unmatched. Germline V gene data show CDR1 as SGHTA and CDR2 as FQGTGA. DNA of the CDR3: TGTGCCAGCAGCCCCGGACAGGTTCATGAAGCTTTCTTT. Translation gives CASSPGQVHEAFF. Full variable domain (outside the CDR3, taken from reference TRBV7-3 and TRBJ1-1): GAGVSQTPSNKVTEKGKYVELRCDPISGHTALYWYRQSLGQGPEFLIYFQGTGAADDSGLPNDRFFAVRPEGSVSTLKIQRTERGDSAVYLCASSPGQVHEAFFGQGTRLTVV.

This clonotype was detected only a few times. This chain connects TRBV29-1 to TRBJ2-5; weak D call: TRBD2 (6 bases). V gave up 1 base and J gave up 5 bases, with 14 bases separating them. Germline values: CDR1 SQVTM, CDR2 ANQGSEA. The CDR3 runs to 14 residues. In DNA form, the CDR3 reads TGCAGCGTTGAAGTGGGGACTGGGGCTGAGACCCAGTACTTC. It yields the protein CSVEVGTGAETQYF.

This clonotype was observed a few times. DNA for the CDR3: TGTGCCAGCAGCCCGGGACCTTCGAACACCGGGGAGCTGTTTTTT. It specifies CASSPGPSNTGELFF. The V and J genes are TRBV12-3 or TRBV12-4 and TRBJ2-2; D possibly uses TRBD1 or TRBD2 (5 bases each). The CDR3 runs to 15 residues. With 6 bases removed from V and 0 bases from J, the gap between germline ends came to 11 bases.

This clonotype was seen a handful of times. One junction end does not reproduce the germline sequence, and a read error may be involved. The V gene is TRBV30, the J gene TRBJ2-1; 7 positions agree with TRBD1. Germline CDR1 is GTSNPN and CDR2 is SVGIG (reference sequence). The CDR3 consists of 12 residues. CDR3 DNA sequence: TGTGCCTGGAGTTCACCGGGCCAAGACAGGGCTTTC. Its protein is CAWSSPGQDRAF.

This clonotype was seen more than once but under ten times. This chain joins TRBV9 and TRBJ2-1, with D perhaps given as TRBD1 or TRBD2 (6 bases each). V was clipped by 0 bases and J by 7 bases, with 23 bases between them. This CDR3 is 18 amino acids long. From germline, CDR1 is SGDLS and CDR2 YYNGEE. CDR3 residues: CASSVGRLGVQGGNEQFF. CDR3 nucleotide sequence: TGTGCCAGCAGCGTAGGGCGTCTGGGCGTCCAAGGGGGGAATGAGCAGTTCTTC.

This chain joins TRBV20-1 and TRBJ1-2; tentative D call: TRBD1 (5 bases). CDR3 length equals 13 residues. The V and J ends lost 0 bases and 13 bases respectively, with 18 bases between them. CDR1 and CDR2 from the germline V gene are DFQATT and SNEGSKA (reference sequence). The CDR3 nucleotides read TGCAGTGCTAGAGATTGGGACGCAGACCGGACCACCTTC. It encodes CSARDWDADRTTF.

The sample holds one count of this clonotype. The V call is TRBV12-3 or TRBV12-4, the J call TRBJ1-2; D is ambiguous. V gave up 6 bases and J gave up 5 bases, with 16 bases separating them. The CDR3 is 14 residues long. DNA for the CDR3: TGTGCCAGCAGCTCCGGCAGACACGTTTATGGCTACACCTTC. Translation gives CASSSGRHVYGYTF.

J is TRBJ1-4 and V is TRBV27, with D unresolved. V lost 9 bases and J lost 2, with 13 bases in between. Germline V CDR1 and CDR2: MNHEY, SMNVEV (reference sequence). The CDR3 sequence is 14 residues long. CDR3 sequence reads: CASSWSNTNEKLFF. The CDR3 DNA is TGTGCCAGTTCCTGGAGTAACACTAATGAAAAACTGTTTTTT.